This T cell receptor (beta chain) was observed in a study of T cell repertoires in cytomegalovirus infection. Whole-study findings and limits: Dominating the ex vivo response were HLA-C-restricted CMV-specific TCR beta clonotypes.

TCRdb analysed the reads with MiXCR anew, one entry per CDR3 protein. The table lists more than 55,000 distinct CDR3 sequences, 20% to 25% of them singletons. Turning to this clonotype: The target antigen is unknown.

After removal of 10 bases from V and 1 base from J, the junction contained 5 bases not matched to a gene. The CDR3 is 13 residues long. Per the germline V gene, CDR1 is SNHLY and CDR2 is FYNNEI. The origin of this receptor is a human donor in good health (CMV status not recorded). Some clones in this sample may be carry-over from other donors' samples. The material sequenced was CD8+ T cells from cultured PBMCs, taken from culture after CMV antigen stimulation. The chain carries TRBV2 and TRBJ2-7; 9 nucleotides match TRBD2. CDR3 DNA: TGTGCCACCTCACTAGCGGGTTCCTACGAGCAGTACTTC. It specifies CATSLAGSYEQYF.